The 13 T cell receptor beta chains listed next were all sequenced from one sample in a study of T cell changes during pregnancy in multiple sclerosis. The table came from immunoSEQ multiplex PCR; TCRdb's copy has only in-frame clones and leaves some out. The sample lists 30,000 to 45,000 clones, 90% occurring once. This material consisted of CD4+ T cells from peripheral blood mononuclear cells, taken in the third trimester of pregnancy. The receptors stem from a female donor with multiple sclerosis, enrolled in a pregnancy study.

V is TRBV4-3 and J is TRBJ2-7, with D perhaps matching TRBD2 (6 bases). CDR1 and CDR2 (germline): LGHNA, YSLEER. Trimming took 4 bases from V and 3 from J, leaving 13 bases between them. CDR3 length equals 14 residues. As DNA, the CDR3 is TGCGCCAGCAGCCTCACGCACGGGAGCTACGAGCAGTACTTC. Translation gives CASSLTHGSYEQYF.

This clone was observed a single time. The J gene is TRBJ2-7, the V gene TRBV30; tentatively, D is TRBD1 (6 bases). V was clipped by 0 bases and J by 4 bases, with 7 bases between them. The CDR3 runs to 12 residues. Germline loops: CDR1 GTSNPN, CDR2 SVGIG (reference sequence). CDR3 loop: CAWSVDRYEQYF. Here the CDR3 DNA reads TGTGCCTGGAGTGTCGACAGGTACGAGCAGTACTTC.

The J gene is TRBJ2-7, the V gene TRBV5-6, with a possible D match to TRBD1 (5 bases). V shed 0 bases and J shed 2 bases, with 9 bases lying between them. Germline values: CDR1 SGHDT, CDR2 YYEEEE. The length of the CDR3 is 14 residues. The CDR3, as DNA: TGTGCCAGCAGCTTGGGAGTACAGGCCTACGAGCAGTACTTC. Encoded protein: CASSLGVQAYEQYF.

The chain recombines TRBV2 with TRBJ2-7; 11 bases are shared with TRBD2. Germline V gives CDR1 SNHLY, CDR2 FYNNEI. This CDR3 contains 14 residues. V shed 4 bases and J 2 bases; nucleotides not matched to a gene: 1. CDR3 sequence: CASSGLAGTYEQYF. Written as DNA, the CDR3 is TGTGCCAGCAGTGGACTAGCGGGGACCTACGAGCAGTACTTC.

CDR3 sequence: CSVTSGASYNEQFF. DNA for the CDR3: TGCAGCGTGACTAGCGGGGCGTCCTACAATGAGCAGTTCTTC. The chain is built from TRBV29-1 and TRBJ2-1; 11 bases agree with TRBD2. V was clipped by 6 bases and J by 1 base; unmatched bases: 2. This CDR3 is 14 amino acids long. Germline CDR1 and CDR2: SQVTM and ANQGSEA.

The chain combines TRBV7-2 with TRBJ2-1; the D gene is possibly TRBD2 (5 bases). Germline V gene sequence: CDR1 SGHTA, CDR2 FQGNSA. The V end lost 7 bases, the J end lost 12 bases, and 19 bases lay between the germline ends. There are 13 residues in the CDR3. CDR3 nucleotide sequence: TGTGCCAGCACCCGCGACCCAGCGGCACGGCAGTTCTTC. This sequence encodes CASTRDPAARQFF. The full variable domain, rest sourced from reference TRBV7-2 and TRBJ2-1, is GAGVSQSPSNKVTEKGKDVELRCDPISGHTALYWYRQSLGQGLEFLIYFQGNSAPDKSGLPSDRFSAERTGGSVSTLTIQRTQQEDSAVYLCASTRDPAARQFFGPGTRLTVL.

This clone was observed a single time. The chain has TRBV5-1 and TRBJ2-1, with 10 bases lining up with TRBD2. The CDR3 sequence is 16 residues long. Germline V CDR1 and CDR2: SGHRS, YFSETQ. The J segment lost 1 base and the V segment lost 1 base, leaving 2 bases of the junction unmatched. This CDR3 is CASSLTSGTSYNEQFF. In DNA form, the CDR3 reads TGCGCCAGCAGCTTGACTAGCGGGACGTCCTACAATGAGCAGTTCTTC. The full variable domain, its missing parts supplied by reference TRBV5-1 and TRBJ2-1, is KAGVTQTPRYLIKTRGQQVTLSCSPISGHRSVSWYQQTPGQGLQFLFEYFSETQRNKGNFPGRFSGRQFSNSRSEMNVSTLELGDSALYLCASSLTSGTSYNEQFFGPGTRLTVL.

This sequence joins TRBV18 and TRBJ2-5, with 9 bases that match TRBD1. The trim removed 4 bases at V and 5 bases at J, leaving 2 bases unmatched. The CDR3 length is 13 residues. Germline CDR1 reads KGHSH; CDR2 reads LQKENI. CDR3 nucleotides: TGTGCCAGCTCACGCGACAGGGGGGAGACCCAGTACTTC. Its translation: CASSRDRGETQYF.

For the CDR3, the DNA is TGTGCCAGCCGGCCTAGCGGGCAGGAGAGGGGCAATGAGCAGTTCTTC. Translation: CASRPSGQERGNEQFF. The J gene is TRBJ2-1, the V gene TRBV11-2; 8 bases agree with TRBD2. V shed 8 bases and J 6 bases; nucleotides not matched to a gene: 15. The CDR3 totals 16 residues. Germline V CDR1 and CDR2: SGHAT, FQNNGV.

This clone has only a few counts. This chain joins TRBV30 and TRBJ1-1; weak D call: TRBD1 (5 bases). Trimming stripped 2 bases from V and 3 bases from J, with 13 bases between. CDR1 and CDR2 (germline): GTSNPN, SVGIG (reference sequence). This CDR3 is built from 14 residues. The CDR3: CAWSNRLPYTEAFF. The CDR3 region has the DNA TGTGCCTGGAGTAACAGGCTACCTTACACTGAAGCTTTCTTT. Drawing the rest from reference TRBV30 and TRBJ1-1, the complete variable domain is SQTIHQWPATLVQPVGSPLSLECTVEGTSNPNLYWYRQAAGRGLQLLFYSVGIGQISSEVPQNLSASRPQDRQFILSSKKLLLSDSGFYLCAWSNRLPYTEAFFGQGTRLTVV.

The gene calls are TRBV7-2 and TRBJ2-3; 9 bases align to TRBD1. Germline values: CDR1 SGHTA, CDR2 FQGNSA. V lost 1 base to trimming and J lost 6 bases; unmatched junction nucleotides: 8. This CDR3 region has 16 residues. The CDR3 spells CASSLEGTGSVDTQYF. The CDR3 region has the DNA TGTGCCAGCAGCTTAGAGGGGACAGGGTCGGTGGATACGCAGTATTTT.

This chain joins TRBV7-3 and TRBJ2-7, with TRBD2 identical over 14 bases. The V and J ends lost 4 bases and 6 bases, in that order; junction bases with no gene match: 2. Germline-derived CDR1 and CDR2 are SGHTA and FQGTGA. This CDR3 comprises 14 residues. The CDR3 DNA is TGTGCCAGCAGCTCGGGACTAGCGGGAGCCGAGCAGTACTTC. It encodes CASSSGLAGAEQYF.

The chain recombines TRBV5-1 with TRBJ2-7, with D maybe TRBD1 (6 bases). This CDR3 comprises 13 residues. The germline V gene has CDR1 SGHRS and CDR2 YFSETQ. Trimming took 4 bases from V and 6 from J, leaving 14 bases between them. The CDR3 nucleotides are TGCGCCAGCAGCGTATACAGGGCCGGCGAGCAGTACTTC. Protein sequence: CASSVYRAGEQYF.